This T cell receptor beta chain was observed in a study of shared clonotypes between healthy human individuals. General study results and limits: In a handful of donors, about 5% of naive CD4 clonotypes appeared in common. Estimated clonotype richness was generally higher in naive than memory subsets.

Turning to this clone: Its target is not known.

Libraries were prepared by immunoSEQ multiplex PCR; TCRdb keeps only in-frame clonotypes and omits some of them. The sample consists of about 1.4 million clones, roughly 97% of them appearing once. The CDR3 sequence is 17 residues long. Deletions cut 2 bases from V and 1 base from J, with 12 bases between. In germline, CDR1 is SGHTA, CDR2 FQGNSA. This clonotype was sampled from a man in his thirties or forties in good health. The source material was naive CD4+ T cells sorted from blood. Noted subset: CD45RA+ positively selected. V and J are TRBV7-2 and TRBJ2-6, with unresolved D. The CDR3 is CASSLPGLVSGANVLTF. The DNA of the CDR3 is TGTGCCAGCAGCTTACCGGGTTTAGTATCTGGGGCCAACGTCCTGACTTTC.